What follows are 31 T cell receptor beta chains derived from one specimen sequenced in a study of cytomegalovirus exposure and HLA in healthy donors. Vbeta (60) and Jbeta (13) primers were used in the PCR. The protocol was immunoSEQ multiplex PCR, while the TCRdb copy is restricted to in-frame clones and leaves out a portion. Recorded for this sample: around 45,000 clones. Material: PBMCs. These receptors originate from a male donor in good health and CMV-seronegative.

The chain employs TRBV4-1 and TRBJ1-2, with 7 bases aligning to TRBD1. CDR1 and CDR2 (germline): MGHRA, YSYEKL. The CDR3 consists of 16 residues. Germline trimming cut 4 bases from V and 4 bases from J; bases unmatched to any gene: 12. CDR3 protein: CASSLPQDRPFYGYTF. The CDR3 nucleotides are TGCGCCAGCAGCCTCCCACAGGACAGGCCATTCTATGGCTACACCTTC.

The rearrangement links TRBV7-9 to TRBJ2-7, with 8 bases fitting TRBD1. In germline, CDR1 is SEHNR, CDR2 FQNEAQ (reference sequence). The junction had 5 bases not matched to a gene; V was cut back by 2 bases and J by 2 bases. The CDR3 is made up of 15 amino acids. Here the CDR3 reads CASSLITGGTYEQYF. CDR3 sequence (DNA): TGTGCCAGCAGCTTAATAACAGGGGGAACCTACGAGCAGTACTTC. The whole variable domain, remainder taken from reference TRBV7-9 and TRBJ2-7, is DTGVSQNPRHKITKRGQNVTFRCDPISEHNRLYWYRQTLGQGPEFLTYFQNEAQLEKSRLLSDRFSAERPKGSFSTLEIQRTEQGDSAMYLCASSLITGGTYEQYFGPGTRLTVT.

The chain links TRBV29-1 to TRBJ2-5; unclear D gene. The CDR3 is 14 amino acids. Trimming shortened V by 1 base and J by 5 bases, and 14 bases separated the two germline ends. Germline assignment: CDR1 SQVTM and CDR2 ANQGSEA. CDR3: CSVEVFDIGETQYF. The CDR3 DNA sequence: TGCAGCGTTGAAGTCTTCGACATCGGCGAGACCCAGTACTTC.

The chain has TRBV6-6 and TRBJ2-1; TRBD2 matches 14 bases. The V gene end was trimmed by 5 bases and the J gene end by 13 bases; junction bases not matched to a gene: 7. Germline assignment: CDR1 MNHNY and CDR2 SVGAGI (reference sequence). The CDR3 runs 14 residues. CDR3 sequence reads: CASSPTSGGAVQFF. DNA of the CDR3: TGTGCCAGCAGTCCGACTAGCGGGGGGGCAGTCCAGTTCTTC.

This chain joins TRBV25-1 and TRBJ1-5; no clear D. Germline-derived CDR1 and CDR2 are MGHDK and SYGVNS. The CDR3 runs to 14 residues. Trimming cost V 2 bases and J 2 bases, with 7 bases left between them. The CDR3 sequence is CASSEIAGNQPQHF. CDR3 in DNA: TGTGCCAGCAGTGAAATAGCGGGCAATCAGCCCCAGCATTTT.

The J gene is TRBJ1-1, the V gene TRBV30; D unresolved. CDR3 length: 12 amino acids. V lost 1 base and J lost 4, with 7 bases in between. Per germline, CDR1 GTSNPN and CDR2 SVGIG (reference sequence). CDR3 sequence reads: CAWSDTTTEAFF. The CDR3, as DNA: TGTGCCTGGAGTGACACTACCACTGAAGCTTTCTTT.

This chain connects TRBV5-5 to TRBJ1-6; a possible D gene is TRBD1 (5 bases). Germline V gene data show CDR1 as SGHKS and CDR2 as YYEKEE (reference sequence). The CDR3 loop spans 13 amino acids. Trimming took 2 bases from V and 10 from J, leaving 10 bases between them. The CDR3 coding sequence is TGTGCCAGCAGCTTTACGGGGGACTCACCCCTCCACTTT. It yields the protein CASSFTGDSPLHF.

This chain uses TRBV19 with TRBJ1-5; weak D call: TRBD1 (5 bases). This CDR3 is built from 13 residues. The ends were cut back, 10 bases at V and 2 bases at J, with 12 bases in the middle. In germline, CDR1 is LNHDA, CDR2 SQIVND (reference sequence). The CDR3 protein is CAISGHGNQPQHF. The CDR3 DNA reads TGTGCCATATCAGGGCATGGCAATCAGCCCCAGCATTTT.

The chain joins TRBV9 to TRBJ2-3; a weak D match, TRBD2 (6 bases). CDR1 and CDR2 from the germline V gene are SGDLS and YYNGEE. The ends were cut back, 4 bases at V and 7 bases at J, with 19 bases in the middle. The CDR3 totals 15 residues. The CDR3 sequence is CASSPGTVGRNTQYF. In DNA, the CDR3 is TGTGCCAGCAGCCCCGGGACTGTAGGGAGAAATACGCAGTATTTT.

The V and J genes are TRBV4-1 and TRBJ1-2; 8 bases align to TRBD1. V dropped 0 bases and J dropped 8; count of bases not matched to a gene: 5. There are 14 residues in the CDR3. Germline V lookup: CDR1 MGHRA, CDR2 YSYEKL. The CDR3 reads CASSQDSRGLGYTF. The CDR3 DNA reads TGCGCCAGCAGCCAAGATAGCAGGGGGCTCGGCTACACCTTC.

This chain connects TRBV5-1 to TRBJ2-7; 7 positions match TRBD1. The germline V gene has CDR1 SGHRS and CDR2 YFSETQ. This CDR3 spans 13 amino acids. The V gene end was trimmed by 3 bases and the J gene end by 6 bases; junction bases not matched to a gene: 6. As DNA, the CDR3 is TGCGCCAGCAGCTGGGGGACAGCCAGCGAGCAGTACTTC. It is translated as CASSWGTASEQYF.

The rearrangement joins TRBV19 to TRBJ1-6; no firm D call. The V gene lost 0 bases and the J gene lost 8 bases, with 8 bases spanning the gap. The CDR3 is 14 amino acids. Germline CDR1 LNHDA, CDR2 SQIVND (reference sequence). The CDR3 loop reads CASSIDSRDSPLHF. The CDR3 DNA reads TGTGCCAGTAGTATAGATTCCCGGGATTCACCCCTCCACTTT.

The chain is built from TRBV7-9 and TRBJ2-5; 12 bases align to TRBD2. From germline, CDR1 is SEHNR and CDR2 FQNEAQ (reference sequence). J was trimmed by 5 bases and V by 4 bases; bases with no gene match: 11. The CDR3 spans 17 residues. DNA of the CDR3: TGTGCCAGCAGCTCCCGGACTAGCGGGGTAACTTCGGAGACCCAGTACTTC. Protein: CASSSRTSGVTSETQYF.

The chain carries TRBV6-1 and TRBJ2-3, with 8 bases that match TRBD2. Germline CDR1 and CDR2: MNHNS and SASEGT. V shed 2 bases, J shed 0 bases, and the junction held 4 bases outside the gene matches. The CDR3 consists of 16 residues. In DNA form, the CDR3 reads TGTGCCAGCAGTGAAATGGTAGCGGGGAGCACAGATACGCAGTATTTT. It encodes CASSEMVAGSTDTQYF.

The J gene is TRBJ1-1, the V gene TRBV6-1, with 8 positions matching TRBD1. Per germline, CDR1 MNHNS and CDR2 SASEGT. Trimming removed 5 bases from V and 3 bases from J; junction bases left unmatched: 8. CDR3 size: 15 residues. The CDR3 DNA sequence: TGTGCCAGCAGTACATCCAGGGGGCGCGACACTGAAGCTTTCTTT. Translation: CASSTSRGRDTEAFF.

As for this clone: One end of the junction varies from germline; a read error may be responsible. V gene TRBV7-7 combines with J gene TRBJ2-5; 7 bases are a match to TRBD2. Germline CDR1 reads SSHAT; CDR2 reads FNYEAQ (reference sequence). The CDR3 runs to 14 residues. The CDR3, as DNA: TGTGCTAGCAGCCCCGGGTTGGGGGGGGAGACCCAGTACTTC. It yields the protein CASSPGLGGETQYF. The variable domain in full, completed from reference TRBV7-7 and TRBJ2-5, reads GAGVSQSPRYKVTKRGQDVTLRCDPISSHATLYWYQQALGQGPEFLTYFNYEAQPDKSGLPSDRFSAERPEGSISTLTIQRTEQRDSAMYRCASSPGLGGETQYFGPGTRLLVL.

The chain joins TRBV9 to TRBJ1-1; 7 positions match TRBD1. The germline V gene has CDR1 SGDLS and CDR2 YYNGEE. V lost 5 bases, J lost 3 bases, and 7 bases stayed unmatched. The CDR3 is 14 amino acids. CDR3 residues: CASSLSQGDTEAFF. As DNA, the CDR3 is TGTGCCAGCAGTCTCTCCCAGGGGGACACTGAAGCTTTCTTT.

This chain connects TRBV25-1 to TRBJ1-2, with TRBD1 as a possible D gene (6 bases). Germline CDR1 is MGHDK and CDR2 is SYGVNS. The CDR3 has 12 residues. The V gene lost 5 bases and the J gene lost 5 bases, with 9 bases spanning the gap. CDR3 DNA sequence: TGTGCCAGCAGTCAGGGGCCATATGGCTACACCTTC. It translates to CASSQGPYGYTF.

The chain recombines TRBV4-2 with TRBJ2-2, with TRBD1 matching over 8 bases. The CDR3 totals 17 residues. Germline V gene data show CDR1 as LGHNA and CDR2 as YNFKEQ. Germline trimming cut 5 bases from V and 1 base from J; bases unmatched to any gene: 9. Here the CDR3 reads CASSASRGRGNTGELFF. The DNA for the CDR3 is TGTGCCAGCAGCGCTTCCAGGGGGCGGGGGAACACCGGGGAGCTGTTTTTT.

The genes are TRBV29-1 and TRBJ2-3; a possible D gene is TRBD2 (6 bases). V was clipped by 7 bases and J by 0 bases, with 17 bases between them. The CDR3 sequence is 15 residues long. Looked up from germline, CDR1 is SQVTM and CDR2 is ANQGSEA. The CDR3 DNA reads as TGCAGCGGTACCGGGACTTTAGCCAGCACAGATACGCAGTATTTT. This translates into CSGTGTLASTDTQYF.

The CDR3 sequence: CASSSLAGGINEQFF. In nucleotides, the CDR3 is TGTGCCAGCAGCTCGCTAGCGGGGGGGATCAATGAGCAGTTCTTC. V and J are TRBV7-3 and TRBJ2-1; 12 bases fit TRBD2. The germline V gene has CDR1 SGHTA and CDR2 FQGTGA. This CDR3 has 15 amino acids. J was trimmed by 6 bases and V by 4 bases; bases with no gene match: 4.

The rearrangement uses TRBV7-8 and TRBJ2-6; 8 nucleotides line up with TRBD2. The CDR3 sequence is 17 residues long. Trimming took 4 bases from V and 0 from J; bases not matched to a gene: 5. Germline CDR1 is SGHVS and CDR2 is FQNEAQ. DNA for the CDR3: TGTGCCAGCAGCTCCTTAGCGGGGAACTCTGGGGCCAACGTCCTGACTTTC. Amino acid sequence: CASSSLAGNSGANVLTF.

This CDR3 reads CASSQEPSGDATQYF. As DNA, the CDR3 is TGTGCCAGCAGCCAAGAGCCTAGCGGGGACGCGACCCAGTACTTC. V usage is TRBV4-2 and J usage is TRBJ2-5; 9 bases agree with TRBD2. CDR3 size: 15 residues. Germline CDR1 and CDR2: LGHNA and YNFKEQ. With 0 bases clipped from V and 7 bases from J, the junction kept 6 bases outside the gene matches.

V usage is TRBV14 and J usage is TRBJ2-7, with 7 bases lining up with TRBD2. In germline, CDR1 is SGHDN, CDR2 FVKESK. V shed 4 bases, J shed 7 bases, and the junction held 10 bases outside the gene matches. The CDR3 sequence is 14 residues long. CDR3 bases: TGTGCCAGCAGCCTCGGGGACTACAAGATGGAGCAGTACTTC. Its protein product is CASSLGDYKMEQYF.

V is TRBV5-6 and J is TRBJ1-3; D not certain. CDR3 length: 14 amino acids. Germline V gene data show CDR1 as SGHDT and CDR2 as YYEEEE. Deletions cut 0 bases from V and 11 bases from J, with 15 bases between. CDR3 region: CASSLGDSINSIYF. CDR3 nucleotide sequence: TGTGCCAGCAGCTTGGGAGACTCTATCAATTCCATATATTTT.

Turning to this clone: The sample has other DNA sequences that encode this CDR3 too. The chain recombines TRBV4-3 with TRBJ2-7; 8 bases map to TRBD1. The CDR3 length is 15 residues. CDR1 and CDR2 from the germline V gene are LGHNA and YSLEER. The V gene end was trimmed by 3 bases and the J gene end by 4 bases; junction bases not matched to a gene: 8. The DNA of the CDR3 is TGCGCCAGCAGCCATTCCGGGACAGGTGAATACGAGCAGTACTTC. Residues: CASSHSGTGEYEQYF.

The rearrangement uses TRBV4-3 and TRBJ1-5; tentative D call: TRBD1 (5 bases). Looked up from germline, CDR1 is LGHNA and CDR2 is YSLEER. This CDR3 comprises 16 residues. V dropped 4 bases and J dropped 1 base, with 14 bases sitting between them. The CDR3 region has the DNA TGCGCCAGCAGCCCAGGGAAGGGGTGGAGCAATCAGCCCCAGCATTTT. This codes for CASSPGKGWSNQPQHF.

The chain joins TRBV19 to TRBJ2-7; 7 bases are a match to TRBD1. After removal of 5 bases from V and 2 bases from J, the junction contained 6 bases not matched to a gene. From germline, CDR1 is LNHDA and CDR2 SQIVND (reference sequence). The CDR3 covers 14 residues. CDR3 region: CASSPGTDTYEQYF. The CDR3 coding sequence is TGTGCCAGTAGTCCCGGGACAGATACCTACGAGCAGTACTTC.

Here the CDR3 DNA reads TGTGCCAGCAGTTATGTGGACAGAACCTACGAGCAGTACTTC. Translated, it gives CASSYVDRTYEQYF. The chain is built from TRBV6-5 and TRBJ2-7; D is perhaps TRBD1 (6 bases). This CDR3 has 14 amino acids. V dropped 3 bases and J dropped 2 bases, with 11 bases sitting between them. From germline, CDR1 is MNHEY and CDR2 SVGAGI.

The chain has TRBV13 and TRBJ2-4; D gene uncertain. Trimming cost V 5 bases and J 1 base, with 15 bases left between them. The CDR3 totals 16 residues. In germline, CDR1 is PRHDT, CDR2 FYEKMQ (reference sequence). CDR3 protein: CASSPRSPRAKNIQYF. In nucleotides, the CDR3 is TGTGCCAGCAGCCCGAGGTCCCCGCGGGCCAAAAACATTCAGTACTTC. The full variable domain, its missing parts supplied by reference TRBV13 and TRBJ2-4, is AAGVIQSPRHLIKEKRETATLKCYPIPRHDTVYWYQQGPGQDPQFLISFYEKMQSDKGSIPDRFSAQQFSDYHSELNMSSLELGDSALYFCASSPRSPRAKNIQYFGAGTRLSVL.

By frequency, this clone registers medium-sized. The rearrangement joins TRBV10-3 to TRBJ1-1, with D unclear. The CDR3 is 16 amino acids. CDR1 is ENHRY and CDR2 is SYGVKD in the germline V gene. The V end was cut by 0 bases, the J end by 1 base, with 12 bases between. CDR3 DNA sequence: TGTGCCATCAGTGAGTCGACTCGCCAAGAGAACACTGAAGCTTTCTTT. As protein: CAISESTRQENTEAFF.